These 18 T cell receptor beta chains were sequenced from one sample in a study of cytomegalovirus exposure and HLA in healthy donors listed by TCRdb under 2017. Receptor amplification or capture employed the immunoSEQ multiplex PCR assay. For the multiplex PCR, a mixture combining 60 forward primers for TCR Vbeta segments and 13 reverse primers for TCR Jbeta segments was used. Imported from immuneACCESS, the table was reduced by TCRdb to in-frame sequences with V and J called. These copies leave out some clones; in studies compared against another copy, an unresolved V gene accounts for under half, and the cause of the remainder is not known. This sample's records show 53,000 or so clones. Jointly, the top ten make up about 6% of the sample. The sequenced sample consisted of PBMCs. These receptors were obtained from a male donor in good health and CMV-seropositive.

The J gene is TRBJ2-7, the V gene TRBV29-1; perhaps TRBD2 as D (6 bases). The germline V gene encodes CDR1 SQVTM and CDR2 ANQGSEA. This CDR3 region has 14 residues. V was trimmed by 4 bases and J by 2 bases, leaving 15 bases between them. CDR3 sequence: CSVVWPGRPYEQYF. Here the CDR3 DNA reads TGCAGCGTTGTTTGGCCAGGGAGGCCCTACGAGCAGTACTTC.

The J gene is TRBJ2-3, the V gene TRBV7-3; no definite D call. Germline loops: CDR1 SGHTA, CDR2 FQGTGA. CDR3 length: 13 residues. Trimming pared 4 bases from V and 5 bases from J, leaving 10 bases between. CDR3 sequence reads: CASSSLGGDTQYF. The DNA of the CDR3 is TGTGCCAGCAGCTCCCTAGGCGGAGATACGCAGTATTTT. The full variable domain, rest sourced from reference TRBV7-3 and TRBJ2-3, is GAGVSQTPSNKVTEKGKYVELRCDPISGHTALYWYRQSLGQGPEFLIYFQGTGAADDSGLPNDRFFAVRPEGSVSTLKIQRTERGDSAVYLCASSSLGGDTQYFGPGTRLTVL.

The rearrangement links TRBV11-1 to TRBJ2-2; TRBD2 matches 13 bases. Germline V CDR1 and CDR2: SGHAT, FQDESV (reference sequence). The V segment lost 6 bases and the J segment 6 bases; nucleotides outside the gene matches: 4. The CDR3 extends over 15 amino acids. The CDR3 nucleotides are TGTGCCAGCAGTCCCGGGACTAGCGGGGCCGGGGAGCTGTTTTTT. Its translation: CASSPGTSGAGELFF.

The genes are TRBV10-3 and TRBJ2-3; D is possibly TRBD2 (5 bases). V was trimmed by 0 bases and J by 6 bases, leaving 16 bases between them. Germline V gene sequence: CDR1 ENHRY, CDR2 SYGVKD. This CDR3 contains 16 residues. As DNA, the CDR3 is TGTGCCATCAGTGAGTCGGCGGGCGATCGGCGGGATACGCAGTATTTT. It translates to CAISESAGDRRDTQYF.

This rearrangement joins TRBV9 to TRBJ1-2; D perhaps matches TRBD1 (6 bases). Germline V gene data show CDR1 as SGDLS and CDR2 as YYNGEE. The CDR3 length is 12 residues. V was cut by 6 bases and J by 4 bases, with 10 bases left in between. CDR3 sequence reads: CASKGGPYGYTF. The CDR3 DNA reads as TGTGCCAGCAAGGGGGGGCCCTATGGCTACACCTTC.

V and J are TRBV9 and TRBJ2-2; maybe TRBD1 (5 bases). In germline, CDR1 is SGDLS, CDR2 YYNGEE. The germline V and J ends were trimmed by 4 bases and 0 bases, with 7 bases remaining between them. This CDR3 has 14 residues. CDR3 region: CASSRQSNTGELFF. CDR3 bases: TGTGCCAGCAGCCGACAGTCGAACACCGGGGAGCTGTTTTTT.

Here the CDR3 DNA reads TGTGCCAGTGAGGGAGACTCTGGGGCCAACGTCCTGACTTTC. Protein: CASEGDSGANVLTF. This chain connects TRBV19 to TRBJ2-6, with D possibly TRBD2 on 5 matching bases. V shed 8 bases and J shed 0 bases, with 8 bases lying between them. The CDR3 runs 14 residues. Looked up from germline, CDR1 is LNHDA and CDR2 is SQIVND (reference sequence).

The chain is built from TRBV5-1 and TRBJ1-1; 9 nucleotides line up with TRBD1. The CDR3 consists of 15 residues. The V gene's germline CDR1 is SGHRS and CDR2 YFSETQ. J was trimmed by 4 bases and V by 1 base; bases with no gene match: 5. CDR3: CASSLPDRGRTEAFF. The CDR3 bases are TGCGCCAGCAGCTTGCCGGACAGGGGTCGCACTGAAGCTTTCTTT. Together with reference TRBV5-1 and TRBJ1-1, the CDR3 gives the full variable domain: KAGVTQTPRYLIKTRGQQVTLSCSPISGHRSVSWYQQTPGQGLQFLFEYFSETQRNKGNFPGRFSGRQFSNSRSEMNVSTLELGDSALYLCASSLPDRGRTEAFFGQGTRLTVV.

The rearrangement uses TRBV7-2 and TRBJ2-1; TRBD2 is a possible D gene (5 bases). The CDR3 loop spans 15 amino acids. Germline values: CDR1 SGHTA, CDR2 FQGNSA. V lost 4 bases and J 4 bases, leaving 14 bases between the germline ends. CDR3 sequence: CASSSDFTPYNEQFF. In DNA, the CDR3 is TGTGCCAGCAGCTCGGACTTCACACCGTACAATGAGCAGTTCTTC.

The gene calls are TRBV6-5 and TRBJ2-1, with D perhaps matching TRBD2 (5 bases). The V gene lost 3 bases and the J gene lost 9 bases, with 21 bases spanning the gap. This CDR3 is built from 16 residues. The germline V gene encodes CDR1 MNHEY and CDR2 SVGAGI. The CDR3 coding sequence is TGTGCCAGCAGTTATTACTGGGAGACACCCTACGGTGAGCAGTTCTTC. This codes for CASSYYWETPYGEQFF.

This chain connects TRBV7-6 to TRBJ2-1; 7 bases are shared with TRBD1. The length of the CDR3 is 15 residues. J lost 4 bases, V lost 3 bases, and 6 bases had no gene match. CDR1 and CDR2 from the germline V gene are SGHVS and FNYEAQ. The CDR3 DNA reads as TGTGCCAGCAGCTTTTCGGCAGGGGGTTACAATGAGCAGTTCTTC. It is translated as CASSFSAGGYNEQFF.

V gene TRBV5-6 combines with J gene TRBJ1-2, with 9 positions matching TRBD1. V trimming: 4 bases; J trimming: 0 bases; junction bases outside the gene matches: 4. In germline, CDR1 is SGHDT, CDR2 YYEEEE. The CDR3 has 15 amino acids. The CDR3 DNA is TGTGCCAGCAGCCATTGGGACAGGGCTAACTATGGCTACACCTTC. This encodes CASSHWDRANYGYTF.

CDR3 DNA sequence: TGTGCCAGCAGCGCGCAGGGAACTAATTCACCCCTCCACTTT. As protein: CASSAQGTNSPLHF. V usage is TRBV7-9 and J usage is TRBJ1-6; a weak D match, TRBD1 (5 bases). The V gene lost 5 bases and the J gene lost 6 bases, with 11 bases spanning the gap. There are 14 residues in the CDR3. Germline V lookup: CDR1 SEHNR, CDR2 FQNEAQ (reference sequence).

The genes are TRBV6-5 and TRBJ2-3; 8 nucleotides align to TRBD1. The CDR3 runs 14 residues. The germline CDR1 and CDR2 sequences are MNHEY and SVGAGI. V lost 7 bases to trimming and J lost 1 base; unmatched junction nucleotides: 4. The CDR3 DNA reads TGTGCCAGCAATCCAGGGGGCGGCACAGATACGCAGTATTTT. Translated, it gives CASNPGGGTDTQYF.

The rearrangement links TRBV7-3 to TRBJ2-7; D might be TRBD2 (6 bases). Germline V lookup: CDR1 SGHTA, CDR2 FQGTGA. V gave up 8 bases and J gave up 4 bases, with 18 bases separating them. This CDR3 has 14 residues. CDR3: CASSPGSGVYEQYF. The CDR3 nucleotides are TGTGCCAGCTCCCCGGGTAGCGGAGTATACGAGCAGTACTTC.

This chain links TRBV28 with TRBJ1-5; D is unresolved. Germline V gene data show CDR1 as MDHEN and CDR2 as SYDVKM. Trimming shortened V by 6 bases and J by 6 bases, and 9 bases separated the two germline ends. CDR3 length: 12 amino acids. The CDR3 DNA follows: TGTGCCAGCAGAGCGCCCTCTCAGCCCCAGCATTTT. It translates to CASRAPSQPQHF.

Written as DNA, the CDR3 is TGCGCCAGCAGCTTGAGAGCAGGGCAGAACACTGAAGCTTTCTTT. Translation: CASSLRAGQNTEAFF. The chain couples TRBV5-1 to TRBJ1-1, with D perhaps matching TRBD1 (5 bases). CDR1 and CDR2 from the germline V gene are SGHRS and YFSETQ. The CDR3 is 15 residues long. V lost 1 base and J 1 base, leaving 11 bases between the germline ends.

DNA of the CDR3: TGTGCCAGCAGCTTAGCGAATAGCGGGATCTACAATGAGCAGTTCTTC. It codes for CASSLANSGIYNEQFF. The chain uses TRBV7-7 and TRBJ2-1; TRBD2 aligns across 8 bases. The ends lost 0 bases at V and 3 bases at J; junction bases unmatched: 4. Per the germline V gene, CDR1 is SSHAT and CDR2 is FNYEAQ (reference sequence). The CDR3 is made up of 16 amino acids.